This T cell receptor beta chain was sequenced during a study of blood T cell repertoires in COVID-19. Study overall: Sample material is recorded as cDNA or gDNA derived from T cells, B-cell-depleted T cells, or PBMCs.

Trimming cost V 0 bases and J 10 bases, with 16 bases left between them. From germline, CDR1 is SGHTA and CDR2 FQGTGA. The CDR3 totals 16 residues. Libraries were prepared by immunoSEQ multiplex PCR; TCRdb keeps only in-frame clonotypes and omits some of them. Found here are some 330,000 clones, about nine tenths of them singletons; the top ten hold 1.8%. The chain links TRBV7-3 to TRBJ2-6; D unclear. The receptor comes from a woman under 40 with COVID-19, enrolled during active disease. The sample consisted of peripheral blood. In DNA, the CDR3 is TGTGCCAGCAGCTTAACACCCTCATTACTATCTAACGTCCTGACTTTC. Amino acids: CASSLTPSLLSNVLTF.